This note documents a single TCR beta chain sequence. This specimen comes from a study of shared clonotypes between healthy human individuals. This CDR3 has 13 amino acids. Germline V gives CDR1 LNHDA, CDR2 SQIVND (reference sequence). Trimming removed 5 bases from V and 6 bases from J, with 10 bases in between. HIV-negative, healthy adults without recent acute infections or vaccinations were the donors. Libraries were prepared by immunoSEQ multiplex PCR; TCRdb keeps only in-frame clonotypes and omits some of them. The sample includes approximately 510,000 clones, roughly 78% of them seen just once. The chain joins TRBV19 to TRBJ2-2; D is ambiguous. The source material was PBMCs. The origin of this receptor is a woman in her forties in good health. Some clones in this sample may be carry-over from other donors' samples. DNA of the CDR3: TGTGCCAGTAGTCCACACGTCGCCGGGGAGCTGTTTTTT. This gives the protein CASSPHVAGELFF.